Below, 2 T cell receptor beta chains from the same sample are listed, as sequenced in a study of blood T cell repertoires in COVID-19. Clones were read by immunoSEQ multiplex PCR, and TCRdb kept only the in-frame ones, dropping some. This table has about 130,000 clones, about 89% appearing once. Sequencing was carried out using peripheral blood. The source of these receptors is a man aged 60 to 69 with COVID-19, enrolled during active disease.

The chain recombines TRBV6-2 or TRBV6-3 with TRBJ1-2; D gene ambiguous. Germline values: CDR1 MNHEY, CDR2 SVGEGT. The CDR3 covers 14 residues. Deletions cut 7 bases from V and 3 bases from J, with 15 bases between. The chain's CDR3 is CASIPYISDYGYTF. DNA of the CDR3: TGTGCCAGCATCCCATACATCTCAGACTATGGCTACACCTTC.

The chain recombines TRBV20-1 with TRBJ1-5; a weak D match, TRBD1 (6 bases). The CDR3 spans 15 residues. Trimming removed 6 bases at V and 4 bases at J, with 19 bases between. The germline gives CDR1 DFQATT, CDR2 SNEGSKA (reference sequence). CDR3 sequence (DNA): TGCAGTGCGAGTCCCCCCCCAGGGGAGAATCAGCCCCAGCATTTT. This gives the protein CSASPPPGENQPQHF.